This T cell receptor (beta chain) appears in the sequencing data of a study of regulatory T cells in long-lasting Graves disease. This clonotype was seen ten or more times. The CDR3 is made up of 14 amino acids. Germline V gene data show CDR1 as MDHEN and CDR2 as SYDVKM. The ends were cut back, 5 bases at V and 0 bases at J, with 10 bases in the middle. Building the TCR beta libraries relied on iRepertoire HTBI primers, and CDR3 regions underwent Arm-PCR. Using its own MiXCR run on the multiplex PCR reads, TCRdb lists one record per CDR3 protein. The sample includes some 370,000 distinct CDR3 sequences, approximately 25% seen only once; the top ten take 25% to 35%. Time point reported: persistent/refractory GD, antithyroid drugs over 5 years with positive TRAb. PBMC RNA was the source of the TCR library. Into tubes containing EDTA, approximately 8.5 milliliters of peripheral blood were drawn.

Sequencing was performed on peripheral blood mononuclear cells (PBMCs), taken when the disease was refractory, from a patient treated with antithyroid drugs. This receptor was identified in a woman aged 40 to 50 with Graves disease. J is TRBJ1-1 and V is TRBV28; no clear D gene. CDR3 loop: CASSPEGMNTEAFF. As DNA, the CDR3 is TGTGCCAGCAGTCCCGAGGGTATGAACACTGAAGCTTTCTTT.